This TCR beta chain was retrieved from a study of blood T cell repertoires in COVID-19. Study-wide context: PBMCs, B-cell-depleted T cells, or T cells were the source of the cDNA or gDNA that made up the material.

Enrolled through a virtual design, the participants were between 18 and 89 years of age and came from fewer than 30 US areas. Participant-given clinical history determined each cohort assignment. Germline V gene sequence: CDR1 SQVTM, CDR2 ANQGSEA. V shed 5 bases and J shed 3 bases, with 17 bases lying between them. This CDR3 region has 15 residues. Per the authors' pipeline: Estimation of nucleated cell counts was performed using reference gene primer amplification. Generated by immunoSEQ multiplex PCR, the TCRdb table keeps only in-frame clones and is missing some. D and trimming were read from the DNA, whereas the V and J calls and clone size are those reported in that table. This sample carries over 350,000 clones, approximately 90% of them seen once, and the ten largest clones take over 0.7%.

The chain joins TRBV29-1 to TRBJ2-1; D might be TRBD1 (6 bases). The source of this sequence is a woman between 35 and 50 years old who had been exposed to COVID-19. The specimen was PBMCs or T cells enriched from blood (not recorded which). The CDR3 DNA is TGCAGCGTTCAGACCTTAGGGGGAGTCTACAATGAGCAGTTCTTC. It specifies CSVQTLGGVYNEQFF.